This paragraph covers one TCR beta chain sequence. Its target is not known. The sample belongs to a study of OX40 agonist ivuxolimab in advanced cancers. In the study overall: Each dose-escalation patient presented with hepatocellular carcinoma, melanoma, renal cell or head and neck cancer. Subjects had a mean age of around 60 years, with a range of roughly 20 to 79; just over 80% were male. Findings of the study overall: Expanded clones were, on average, more numerous in CD8+ T cells than in CD4+. Some patients without response likewise showed low normalized clonal expansion.

This CDR3 is built from 14 residues. Deletions cut 2 bases from V and 4 bases from J, with 13 bases between. CDR1 and CDR2 (germline): SGHNT, YYREEE (reference sequence). Clones were sequenced by immunoSEQ multiplex PCR, and TCRdb holds only the in-frame ones, with some missing. There are 85,000 to 100,000 clones in the sample; 85% to 95% occur only once, and 0.2% to 0.3% lies in the top ten. The receptor was derived from an adult with an advanced solid tumor such as melanoma, head and neck, liver or kidney cancer. This chain links TRBV5-4 with TRBJ2-7; the D is unclear. The source was CD4+ or CD8+ T cells sorted from blood, collected in a trial of the OX40 agonist ivuxolimab. CDR3 loop: CASSLRTALYEQYV. DNA for the CDR3: TGTGCCAGCAGCTTAAGGACGGCCTTATACGAGCAGTACGTC.